This note documents a single T cell receptor (beta chain) sequence. In this sample, this clonotype turned up a few times. Its antigen is not yet known. One base away there is no much larger clone; base qualities are not given. The CDR3 goes from the cysteine to the phenylalanine over 16 residues. The entry retains the CDR3 DNA only, 48 bases that are in frame from base 1. V loses 1 base, J loses 5 bases, and the germline ends lie 16 bases apart. CDR1 SGHRS and CDR2 YFSETQ were looked up in the germline V gene. The entry originates in a study of T-cell reconstitution after alpha-beta-depleted transplantation in children (dated by TCRdb to between 2015 and 2016). Broadly, across the study: T-cell immune reconstitution after TCRalphabeta/CD19-depleted allogeneic hematopoietic cell transplantation in children was quantitatively tracked in the study by means of TCR repertoire profiling. General findings and caveats noted by the study authors: Over subsequent months, a decline in hyperexpanded clone frequencies was noted, and after one year, T-cell counts and TCRbeta diversity were mostly ascribed to newly produced T cells. The high TCRbeta diversity at day 60 in some patients was ascribed to recipient T cells and intrathymic progenitors that had survived conditioning. The apparently early alphabetaT-cell count recovery about two months after transplant was reportedly dependent on only several hundred rapidly expanded clones derived from non-depleted graft cells.

The sample's treatment or condition, from its label and the paper: allogeneic hematopoietic cell transplantation with graft depleted of TCRalphabeta T cells and CD19 B cells. Transplant recipients were children who received TCRalphabeta/CD19-depleted allogeneic hematopoietic cell grafts. Library generation was performed with PCR. These reads were obtained on an Illumina HiSeq 2500. Molecular barcoding was employed in the preparation of TCR libraries, with unique molecular identifiers being used to normalize TCRbeta repertoire quantification. TCRdb reprocessing: public reads trimmed at Q25 with fastp, clones called with MiXCR, in-frame beta chains kept. All rows with the same CDR3 protein become a single entry with the most common DNA and genes. The sample table contains 600,000 to 700,000 distinct CDR3 sequences; only one count was recorded for roughly 14% of them. The ten most abundant clones make up 0.79% of the sample.

The receptor comes from a girl aged 2 to 9 with congenital amegakaryocytic thrombocytopenia, due to receive a stem cell transplant. Sequences were derived from PBMCs, sampled before TCRalphabeta/CD19-depleted stem cell transplant. In this chain, TRBV5-1 is recombined with TRBJ2-1; possibly the D gene is TRBD1, per 5 matching bases. The bases read TGCGCCAGCAGCTTGCGGGTAGAGGTAGGGGACAATGAGCAGTTCTTC. Translated, this is CASSLRVEVGDNEQFF.